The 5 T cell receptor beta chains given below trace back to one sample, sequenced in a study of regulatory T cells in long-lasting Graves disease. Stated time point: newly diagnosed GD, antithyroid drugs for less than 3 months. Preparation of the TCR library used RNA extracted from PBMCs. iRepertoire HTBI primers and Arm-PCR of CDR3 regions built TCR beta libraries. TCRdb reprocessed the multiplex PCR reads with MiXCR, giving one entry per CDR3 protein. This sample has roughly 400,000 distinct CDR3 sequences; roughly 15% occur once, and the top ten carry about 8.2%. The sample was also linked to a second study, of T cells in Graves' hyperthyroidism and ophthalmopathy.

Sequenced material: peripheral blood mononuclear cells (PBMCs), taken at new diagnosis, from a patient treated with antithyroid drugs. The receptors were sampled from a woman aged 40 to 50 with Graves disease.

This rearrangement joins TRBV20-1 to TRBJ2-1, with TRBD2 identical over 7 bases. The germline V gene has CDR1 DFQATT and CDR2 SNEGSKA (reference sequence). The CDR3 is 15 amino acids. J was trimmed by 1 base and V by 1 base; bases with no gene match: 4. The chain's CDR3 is CSARVGGSSYNEQFF. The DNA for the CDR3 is TGCAGTGCTAGAGTCGGCGGGAGTTCCTACAATGAGCAGTTCTTC.

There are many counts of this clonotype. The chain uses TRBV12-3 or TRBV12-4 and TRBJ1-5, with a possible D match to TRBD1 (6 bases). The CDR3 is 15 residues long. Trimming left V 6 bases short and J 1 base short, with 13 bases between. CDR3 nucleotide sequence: TGTGCCAGCAGGTCCCTACAGGGAAGCAATCAGCCCCAGCATTTT. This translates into CASRSLQGSNQPQHF.

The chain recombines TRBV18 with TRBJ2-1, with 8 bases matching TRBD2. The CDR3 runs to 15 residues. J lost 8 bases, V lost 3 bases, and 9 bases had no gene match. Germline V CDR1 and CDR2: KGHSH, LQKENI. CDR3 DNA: TGTGCCAGCTCACCCCGGGAGGGACTAATCGATGAGCAGTTCTTC. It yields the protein CASSPREGLIDEQFF.

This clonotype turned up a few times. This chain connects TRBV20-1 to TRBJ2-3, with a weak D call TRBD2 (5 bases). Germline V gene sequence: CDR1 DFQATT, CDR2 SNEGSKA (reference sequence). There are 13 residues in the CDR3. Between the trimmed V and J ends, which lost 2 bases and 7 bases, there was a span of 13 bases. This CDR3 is CSARPRGRNTQYF. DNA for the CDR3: TGCAGTGCTAGACCTCGAGGGCGGAATACGCAGTATTTT.

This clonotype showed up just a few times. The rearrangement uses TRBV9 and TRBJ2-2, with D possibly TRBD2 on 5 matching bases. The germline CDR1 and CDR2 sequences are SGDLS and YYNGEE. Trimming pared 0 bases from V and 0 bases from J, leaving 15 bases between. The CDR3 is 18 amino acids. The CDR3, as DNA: TGTGCCAGCAGCGTAGAGGCCAGCGGAGCTTCGAACACCGGGGAGCTGTTTTTT. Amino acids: CASSVEASGASNTGELFF.